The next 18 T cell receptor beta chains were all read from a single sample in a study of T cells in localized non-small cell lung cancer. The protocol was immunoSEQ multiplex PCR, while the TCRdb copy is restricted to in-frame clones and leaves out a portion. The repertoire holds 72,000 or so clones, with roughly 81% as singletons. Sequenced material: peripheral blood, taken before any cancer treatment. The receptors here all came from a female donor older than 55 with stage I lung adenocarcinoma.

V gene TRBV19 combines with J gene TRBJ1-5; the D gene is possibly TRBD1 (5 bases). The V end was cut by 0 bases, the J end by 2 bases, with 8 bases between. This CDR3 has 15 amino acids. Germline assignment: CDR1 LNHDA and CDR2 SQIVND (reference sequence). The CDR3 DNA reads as TGTGCCAGTAGTATAGATCGGGGGGGCAATCAGCCCCAGCATTTT. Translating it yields CASSIDRGGNQPQHF.

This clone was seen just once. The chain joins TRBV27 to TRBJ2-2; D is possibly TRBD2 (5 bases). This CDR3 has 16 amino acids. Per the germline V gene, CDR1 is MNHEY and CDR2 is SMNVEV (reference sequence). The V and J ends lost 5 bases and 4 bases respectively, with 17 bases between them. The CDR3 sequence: CASSQSGSSGTGELFF. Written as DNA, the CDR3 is TGTGCCAGCAGTCAAAGTGGGAGTTCCGGCACCGGGGAGCTGTTTTTT.

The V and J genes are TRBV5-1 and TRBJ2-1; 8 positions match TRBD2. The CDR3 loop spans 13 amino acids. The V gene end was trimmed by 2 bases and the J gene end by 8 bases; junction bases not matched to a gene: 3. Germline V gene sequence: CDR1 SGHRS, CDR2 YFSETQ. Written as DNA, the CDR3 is TGCGCCAGCAGCTTTCGGGGGGGCTATGAGCAGTTCTTC. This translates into CASSFRGGYEQFF.

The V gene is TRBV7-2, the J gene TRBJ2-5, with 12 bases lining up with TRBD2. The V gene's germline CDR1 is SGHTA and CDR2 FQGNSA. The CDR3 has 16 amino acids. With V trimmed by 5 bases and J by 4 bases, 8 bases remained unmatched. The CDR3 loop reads CASSRDLAGGRETQYF. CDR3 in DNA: TGTGCCAGCAGCAGAGACCTAGCGGGGGGGAGAGAGACCCAGTACTTC. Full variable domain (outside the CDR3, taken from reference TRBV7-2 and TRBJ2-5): GAGVSQSPSNKVTEKGKDVELRCDPISGHTALYWYRQSLGQGLEFLIYFQGNSAPDKSGLPSDRFSAERTGGSVSTLTIQRTQQEDSAVYLCASSRDLAGGRETQYFGPGTRLLVL.

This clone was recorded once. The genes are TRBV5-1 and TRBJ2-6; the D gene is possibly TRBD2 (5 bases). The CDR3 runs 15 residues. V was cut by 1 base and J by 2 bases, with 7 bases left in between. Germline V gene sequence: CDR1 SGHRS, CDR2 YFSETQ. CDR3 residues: CASSLLLAGANVLTF. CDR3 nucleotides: TGCGCCAGCAGCTTGCTACTAGCTGGGGCCAACGTCCTGACTTTC.

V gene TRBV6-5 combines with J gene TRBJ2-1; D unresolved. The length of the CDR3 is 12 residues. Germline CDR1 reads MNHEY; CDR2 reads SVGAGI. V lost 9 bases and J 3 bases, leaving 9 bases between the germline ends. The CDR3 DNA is TGTGCCAGTGCGCGAGACTACAATGAGCAGTTCTTC. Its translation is CASARDYNEQFF.

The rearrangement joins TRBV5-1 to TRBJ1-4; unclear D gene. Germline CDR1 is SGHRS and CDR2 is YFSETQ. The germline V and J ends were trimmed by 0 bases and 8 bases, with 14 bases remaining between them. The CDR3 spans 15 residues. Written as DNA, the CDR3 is TGCGCCAGCAGCTTGGGGACGGTAATTGGAGAAAAACTGTTTTTT. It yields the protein CASSLGTVIGEKLFF.

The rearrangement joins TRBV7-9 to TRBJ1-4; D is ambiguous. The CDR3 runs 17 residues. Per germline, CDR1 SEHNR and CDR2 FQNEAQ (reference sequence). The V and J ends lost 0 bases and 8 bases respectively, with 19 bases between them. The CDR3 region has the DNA TGTGCCAGCAGCTTAGCTGGATCACAATACAGAATGGAAAAACTGTTTTTT. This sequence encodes CASSLAGSQYRMEKLFF.

The CDR3 loop reads CASSLGLAGPRTDTQYF. The CDR3 nucleotides read TGCGCCAGCAGCCTGGGACTAGCGGGCCCAAGGACGGATACGCAGTATTTT. The chain links TRBV5-1 to TRBJ2-3; 12 bases are a match to TRBD2. The germline V gene has CDR1 SGHRS and CDR2 YFSETQ. CDR3 length: 17 residues. Trimming took 4 bases from V and 6 from J; bases not matched to a gene: 12.

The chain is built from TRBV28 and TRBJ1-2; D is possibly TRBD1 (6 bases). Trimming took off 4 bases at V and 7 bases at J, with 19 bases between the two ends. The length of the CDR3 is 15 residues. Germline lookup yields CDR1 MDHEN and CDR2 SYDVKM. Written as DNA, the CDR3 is TGTGCCAGCAGTTGGGCACAGGGTTTAATCGGTGGCTACACCTTC. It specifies CASSWAQGLIGGYTF.

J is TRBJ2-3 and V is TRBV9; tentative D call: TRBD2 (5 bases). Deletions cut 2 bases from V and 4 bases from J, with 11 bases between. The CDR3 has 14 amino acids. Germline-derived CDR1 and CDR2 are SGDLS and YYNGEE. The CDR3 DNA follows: TGTGCCAGCAGCGTTGTTGGGAGTTCAGATACGCAGTATTTT. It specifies CASSVVGSSDTQYF. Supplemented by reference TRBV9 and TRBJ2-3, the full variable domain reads DSGVTQTPKHLITATGQRVTLRCSPRSGDLSVYWYQQSLDQGLQFLIQYYNGEERAKGNILERFSAQQFPDLHSELNLSSLELGDSALYFCASSVVGSSDTQYFGPGTRLTVL.

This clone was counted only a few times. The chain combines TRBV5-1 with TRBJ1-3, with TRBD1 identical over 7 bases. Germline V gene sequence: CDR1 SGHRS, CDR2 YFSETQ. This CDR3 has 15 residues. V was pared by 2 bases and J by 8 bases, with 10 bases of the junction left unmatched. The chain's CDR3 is CASSFSTGKAYTIYF. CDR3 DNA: TGCGCCAGCAGCTTCTCGACAGGGAAGGCATACACCATATATTTT.

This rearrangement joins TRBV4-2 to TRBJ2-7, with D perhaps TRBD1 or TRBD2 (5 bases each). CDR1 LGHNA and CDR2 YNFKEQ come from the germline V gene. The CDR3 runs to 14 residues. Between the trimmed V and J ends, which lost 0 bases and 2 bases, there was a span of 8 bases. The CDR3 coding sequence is TGTGCCAGCAGCCAAGAAATGGGGGCCTACGAGCAGTACTTC. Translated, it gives CASSQEMGAYEQYF.

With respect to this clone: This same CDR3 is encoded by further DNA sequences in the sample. The CDR3 DNA reads as TGTGCCAGCAGTTTACGAGGGAACACTGAAGCTTTCTTT. Amino acids: CASSLRGNTEAFF. This chain joins TRBV27 and TRBJ1-1; D unclear. This CDR3 region has 13 residues. V lost 2 bases, J lost 1 base, and 5 bases lay in between. In germline, CDR1 is MNHEY, CDR2 SMNVEV (reference sequence).

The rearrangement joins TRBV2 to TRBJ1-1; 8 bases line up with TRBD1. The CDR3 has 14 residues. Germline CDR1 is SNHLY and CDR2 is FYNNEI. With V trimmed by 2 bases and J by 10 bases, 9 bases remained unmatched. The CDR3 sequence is CASSEQGAGAAAFF. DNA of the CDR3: TGTGCCAGCAGTGAACAGGGGGCAGGGGCGGCAGCTTTCTTT.

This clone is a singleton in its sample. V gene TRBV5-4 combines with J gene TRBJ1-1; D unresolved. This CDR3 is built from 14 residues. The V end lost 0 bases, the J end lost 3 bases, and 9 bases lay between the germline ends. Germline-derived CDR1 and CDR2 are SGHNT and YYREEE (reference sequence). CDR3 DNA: TGTGCCAGCAGCTTGGGGCAGCGGGACACTGAAGCTTTCTTT. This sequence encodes CASSLGQRDTEAFF.

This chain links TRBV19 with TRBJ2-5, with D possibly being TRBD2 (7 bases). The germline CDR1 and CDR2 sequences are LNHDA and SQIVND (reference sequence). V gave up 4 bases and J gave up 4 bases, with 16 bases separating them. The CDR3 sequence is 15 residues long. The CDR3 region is CASSSIGGPGETQYF. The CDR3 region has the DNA TGTGCCAGTAGTAGTATCGGGGGGCCTGGAGAGACCCAGTACTTC. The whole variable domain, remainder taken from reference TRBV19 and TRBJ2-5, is DGGITQSPKYLFRKEGQNVTLSCEQNLNHDAMYWYRQDPGQGLRLIYYSQIVNDFQKGDIAEGYSVSREKKESFPLTVTSAQKNPTAFYLCASSSIGGPGETQYFGPGTRLLVL.

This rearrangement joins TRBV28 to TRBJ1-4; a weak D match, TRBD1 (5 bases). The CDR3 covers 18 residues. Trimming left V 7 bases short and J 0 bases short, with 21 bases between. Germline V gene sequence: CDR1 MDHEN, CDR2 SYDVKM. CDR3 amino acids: CASTRDGPPLSTNEKLFF. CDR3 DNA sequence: TGTGCCAGCACCAGGGACGGACCCCCACTTTCAACTAATGAAAAACTGTTTTTT.